Listed below are T cell receptor beta chains from one sample, sequenced in a study of cytomegalovirus exposure and HLA in healthy donors. Here immunoSEQ multiplex PCR was the method, and the copy in TCRdb shows in-frame clones only, minus some. Counted here are nearly 110,000 clones, 82% occurring once; the ten biggest clones make up under 3.5%. Input material: PBMCs. The receptors here all came from a man younger than 45 in good health and CMV-seropositive. Both conserved end residues are part of each CDR3. A D gene is named only where the DNA matches it firmly. Part of the rows lack a size; the others show once, few, many or a class for expanded clones.

j_call clone_size v_call d_call cdr3_nt cdr3_aa
TRBJ2-1 . TRBV7-7 TRBD2 TGTGCCAGCAGCTTAAATGGACTAGCGGGGGGGCAGAATGAGCAGTTCTTC CASSLNGLAGGQNEQFF
TRBJ1-2 . TRBV5-5 . TGTGCCAGCAGCTCTGACAGTTATGGCTACACCTTC CASSSDSYGYTF
TRBJ2-1 . TRBV7-9 TRBD2 TGTGCCAGCAGCGAAGCGGGACTAGCAAGGAATGAGCAGTTCTTC CASSEAGLARNEQFF
TRBJ1-1 once TRBV6-5 TRBD1 TGTGCCAGCAGTGAACGGCAGGGGGCTGAAGCTTTCTTT CASSERQGAEAFF
TRBJ2-7 . TRBV6-5 TRBD1 TGTGCCAGCAGTTGGGGACAGGGGGCCTACGAGCAGTACTTC CASSWGQGAYEQYF
TRBJ2-3 . TRBV6-1 TRBD2 TGTGCCAGCACGGCGGGGGGGAGGGATACGCAGTATTTT CASTAGGRDTQYF
TRBJ2-5 . TRBV6-5 TRBD2 TGTGCCAGCAGTTACTCCGCTAGCGGGGCCTGGGAGACCCAGTACTTC CASSYSASGAWETQYF
TRBJ2-2 . TRBV6-6 TRBD1 TGTGCCAGCAGTTCGGGACAGGGGATACTCACCGGGGAGCTGTTTTTT CASSSGQGILTGELFF
TRBJ1-1 . TRBV7-9 . TGTTCCAGCAGCTTCGTCCCCCATAGAGGCACTGAAGCTTTCTTT CSSSFVPHRGTEAFF
TRBJ1-5 . TRBV6-6 . TGTGCCAGCAGTTACTCGAAGGGGGAAGATTTT CASSYSKGEDF
TRBJ1-1 . TRBV6-1 TRBD1 TGTGCCAGCAGTGAAGGTTTGGGACAGAACCCTGAAGCGGCTTTCTTT CASSEGLGQNPEAAFF
TRBJ1-1 . TRBV30 TRBD1 TGTGCCTGGAGTGTAGGGACAGGAGGGGCTTTCTTT CAWSVGTGGAFF
TRBJ1-1 once TRBV9 . TGTGCCAGCAGCGTAGGCGGAGACAGTGAAGCTTTCTTT CASSVGGDSEAFF
TRBJ2-7 . TRBV5-1 TRBD2 TGCGCCAGCAGCTTGGTAGCGGGGCGCGAGCAGTACTTC CASSLVAGREQYF
TRBJ1-1 . TRBV5-1 TRBD1 TGCGCCAGCAGCTTGGAGGGGCAGGGGGACACTGAAGCTTTCTTT CASSLEGQGDTEAFF
TRBJ2-2 . TRBV7-9 . TGTTCCAGCAGCTTAGCCGCCGGGGAGCTGTTTTTT CSSSLAAGELFF
TRBJ1-2 . TRBV9 . TGTGCCAGCAGCCCCCGGGACAAATCGAACTATGGCTACACCTTC CASSPRDKSNYGYTF
TRBJ2-1 . TRBV12-2 . TGTGCAAGTCGCTTAGGAGGGACAAATTCCTACAATGAGCAGTTCTTC CASRLGGTNSYNEQFF
TRBJ2-5 once TRBV2 TRBD1 TGTGCCAGCAGTGTGGCCCCCCCCGGGACAGCGAATCAAGAGACCCAGTACTTC CASSVAPPGTANQETQYF
TRBJ1-1 . TRBV9 . TGTGCCAGCAGCGTAGCGCCCTCGGCCAGGACTGCTGAAGCTTTCTTT CASSVAPSARTAEAFF
TRBJ2-7 . TRBV13 TRBD1 TGTGCCAGCAGGCGACAGGGGGTAAGCTACGAGCAGTACTTC CASRRQGVSYEQYF
TRBJ2-7 once TRBV5-5 . TGTGCCAGCAGCTTGGGACGGGACTACGAGCAGTACTTC CASSLGRDYEQYF
TRBJ2-7 . TRBV11-3 . TGTGCCAGCAGCTTAGATATAACGGGGGGCACCTACGAGCAGTACTTC CASSLDITGGTYEQYF
TRBJ2-7 . TRBV18 . TGTGCCAGCTCACCGACTGACAGTTCCCACGAGCAGTACTTC CASSPTDSSHEQYF
TRBJ1-4 . TRBV7-9 . TGTTCCAGCAGCTTGGGCCGGGGAGAAAAACTGTTTTTT CSSSLGRGEKLFF
TRBJ1-2 once TRBV7-2 TRBD1 TGTGCCAGCAGCTACCGGGACAGGAGGCGCTACACCTTC CASSYRDRRRYTF
TRBJ2-1 . TRBV6-5 TRBD2 TGTGCCAGCAAAGGACTAGCGGCTTCCTACAATGAGCAGTTCTTC CASKGLAASYNEQFF
TRBJ2-5 . TRBV5-1 TRBD1 TGCGCCAGCAGCCGGTACCGGGACAGACAAGAGACCCAGTACTTC CASSRYRDRQETQYF
TRBJ2-6 . TRBV11-2 . TGTGCCAGCACCAAAGCTAGGGGTTCGGGTGGGGCCAACGTCCTGACTTTC CASTKARGSGGANVLTF
TRBJ2-3 . TRBV6-4 TRBD1 TGTGCCAGCAGTTCCGGGACAGGGATAGCAGATACGCAGTATTTT CASSSGTGIADTQYF
TRBJ2-1 . TRBV19 TRBD2 TGTGCCAGTACCCCCGGGACTAGCGCCTTGGAGCAGTTCTTC CASTPGTSALEQFF
TRBJ2-3 . TRBV7-2 TRBD1 TGTGCCAGCAGCGCACAGGGGGCAACAGATACGCAGTATTTT CASSAQGATDTQYF
TRBJ2-7 . TRBV10-2 . TGCGCCAGCAGCCCGAAGAGGAGCTCCTACGAGCAGTACTTC CASSPKRSSYEQYF
TRBJ2-7 . TRBV6-7 . TGTGCCAGCATCCATCACAGGGTAGACGAGCAGTACTTC CASIHHRVDEQYF
TRBJ1-2 few TRBV19 . TGTGCCAGTAGTGGTCAGGGAACCTATGGCTACACCTTC CASSGQGTYGYTF
TRBJ2-4 . TRBV5-1 TRBD1 TGCGCCAGCAGCTTGACAGGGGTAGCCAAAAACATTCAGTACTTC CASSLTGVAKNIQYF
TRBJ2-7 . TRBV11-3 . TGTGCCAGCAGCCTTTTTCAAACCTCCTACGAGCAGTACTTC CASSLFQTSYEQYF
TRBJ1-2 once TRBV6-5 . TGTGCCAGCAGTGGGCGGACGGGGGTTGATGGCTACACCTTC CASSGRTGVDGYTF
TRBJ1-3 . TRBV19 TRBD1 TGTGCCAGTAGCTTATTCGACAGGGTTGGAAACACCATATATTTT CASSLFDRVGNTIYF
TRBJ2-3 once TRBV6-4 TRBD2 TGTGCCAGCAGTGAGCGAGCGGGGAGCACAGATACGCAGTATTTT CASSERAGSTDTQYF
TRBJ2-5 . TRBV4-2 TRBD2 TGTGCCAGCAGCCAAGACCTCTACGGGACTAGCGTTAAGACCCAGTACTTC CASSQDLYGTSVKTQYF
TRBJ2-2 . TRBV2 . TGTGCCAGCCGGGGGTTGAGGGGGCTAGATAGCGGAGTCACCGGGGAGCTGTTTTTT CASRGLRGLDSGVTGELFF
TRBJ2-1 . TRBV15 TRBD2 TGTGCCACCAGGCCGCCGGGACTAGCGGGGGGAAGTGAGCAGTTCTTC CATRPPGLAGGSEQFF
TRBJ1-4 . TRBV6-1 . TGTGCCAGCAGTGAAGGAACAGCTGTTGAAAAACTGTTTTTT CASSEGTAVEKLFF
TRBJ1-2 . TRBV10-1 TRBD1 TGCGCCAGCAGCCAGGGGGACTATGGCTACACCTTC CASSQGDYGYTF
TRBJ1-2 . TRBV6-1 . TGTGCCAGCAGTGAAGTACAGATGAATGGTGGCTACACCTTC CASSEVQMNGGYTF
TRBJ1-4 . TRBV20-1 . TGCAGTGGAGCGAAGGAGGAAAAACTGTTTTTT CSGAKEEKLFF
TRBJ2-1 . TRBV10-2 . TGCGCCAGCACCGCCCTAGACAATGAGCAGTTCTTC CASTALDNEQFF
TRBJ1-4 . TRBV19 TRBD1 TGTGCCAGTAGTATAAACCGGGCAACAGGGGGTAATGAAAAACTGTTTTTT CASSINRATGGNEKLFF
TRBJ2-1 . TRBV6-5 TRBD2 TGTGCCAGCACTTACCGGCGGGGGGCCCAGGGGAATGAGCAGTTCTTC CASTYRRGAQGNEQFF
TRBJ1-2 . TRBV20-1 . TGCAGTGCTCAAAATCCATATGGCTACACCTTC CSAQNPYGYTF